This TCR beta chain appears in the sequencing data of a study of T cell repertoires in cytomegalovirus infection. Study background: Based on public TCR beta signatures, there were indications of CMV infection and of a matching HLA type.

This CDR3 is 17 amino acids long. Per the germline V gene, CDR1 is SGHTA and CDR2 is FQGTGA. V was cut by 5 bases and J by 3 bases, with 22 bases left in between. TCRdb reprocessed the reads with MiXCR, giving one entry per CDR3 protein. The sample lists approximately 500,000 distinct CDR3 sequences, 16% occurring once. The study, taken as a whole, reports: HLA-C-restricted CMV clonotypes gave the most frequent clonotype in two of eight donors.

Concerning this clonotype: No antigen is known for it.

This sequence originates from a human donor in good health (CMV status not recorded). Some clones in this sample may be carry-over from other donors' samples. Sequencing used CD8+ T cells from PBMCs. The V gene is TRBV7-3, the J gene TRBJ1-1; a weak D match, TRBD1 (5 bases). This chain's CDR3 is CASSPHGGTMSDTEAFF. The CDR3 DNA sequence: TGTGCCAGCAGCCCACATGGAGGGACGATGTCGGACACTGAAGCTTTCTTT.